The next 32 T cell receptor beta chains were all read from a single sample in a study of brain T cells in children with intractable seizures. Libraries were prepared by immunoSEQ multiplex PCR; TCRdb keeps only in-frame clonotypes and omits some of them. The sample contains about 340,000 clones, 93% of which appear only once. Time point here: blood from clinic visit 5 months post-surgery; TSC patient then seizure free. Material: peripheral blood, obtained 5 to 6 months after surgery. The source is a boy in the first two years of life with tuberous sclerosis and intractable seizures.

The J gene is TRBJ1-3, the V gene TRBV6-1; D remains unclear. Germline CDR1 and CDR2: MNHNS and SASEGT. This CDR3 is built from 16 residues. V lost 0 bases and J 0 bases, leaving 9 bases between the germline ends. CDR3 in DNA: TGTGCCAGCAGTGAAGCAGGCACAATCTCTGGAAACACCATATATTTT. As protein: CASSEAGTISGNTIYF.

The chain couples TRBV12-5 to TRBJ2-5, with TRBD2 identical over 15 bases. Trimming took 2 bases from V and 5 from J; bases not matched to a gene: 15. The germline CDR1 and CDR2 sequences are LGHNT and FRNRAP. The CDR3 contains 20 residues. The CDR3 spells CASGLPPGTSGGPLEETQYF. CDR3 nucleotides: TGTGCTAGTGGTTTGCCGCCCGGGACTAGCGGGGGGCCGCTGGAGGAGACCCAGTACTTC.

The CDR3 spells CASSQVGTGRIDEQFF. The CDR3 DNA sequence: TGCGCCAGCAGCCAAGTAGGGACAGGGAGGATCGATGAGCAGTTCTTC. The gene calls are TRBV4-1 and TRBJ2-1; 9 nucleotides line up with TRBD1. Trimming cost V 1 base and J 8 bases; bases outside gene matches: 9. In germline, CDR1 is MGHRA, CDR2 YSYEKL. The CDR3 is 16 amino acids.

The chain employs TRBV19 and TRBJ2-7; D remains ambiguous. The germline V gene has CDR1 LNHDA and CDR2 SQIVND (reference sequence). CDR3 length: 15 residues. Trimming shortened V by 1 base and J by 3 bases, and 13 bases separated the two germline ends. In nucleotides, the CDR3 is TGTGCCAGTAGTATAGTACGAGGAATGATCTACGAGCAGTACTTC. It yields the protein CASSIVRGMIYEQYF.

This clone showed up just once. J is TRBJ2-7 and V is TRBV21-1; the table's TRBD2 call for D was not verified on the DNA. TRBV21-1 is a recognized pseudogene. The CDR3 extends over 13 amino acids. As DNA, the CDR3 is TGTGCGGCTAATAGCGGGAGCTCCTACGAGCAGTACTTC. It specifies CAANSGSSYEQYF.

This chain uses TRBV9 with TRBJ2-7; D ambiguous. The V end was cut by 0 bases, the J end by 3 bases, with 13 bases between. Germline V gives CDR1 SGDLS, CDR2 YYNGEE. This CDR3 spans 15 amino acids. The CDR3 loop is CASSVDPVYDYEQYF. The CDR3 DNA reads TGTGCCAGCAGCGTAGATCCGGTGTACGACTACGAGCAGTACTTC.

The V call is TRBV19, the J call TRBJ2-1, with 10 bases identical to TRBD1. The CDR3 runs 18 residues. Germline assignment: CDR1 LNHDA and CDR2 SQIVND (reference sequence). V gave up 0 bases and J gave up 1 base; unmatched junction bases: 6. The CDR3 loop reads CASSIESGTGVSYNEQFF. The CDR3 DNA sequence: TGTGCCAGTAGTATAGAGTCTGGGACAGGGGTATCCTACAATGAGCAGTTCTTC.

The chain joins TRBV6-5 to TRBJ2-7; tentative D call: TRBD2 (7 bases). Trimming shortened V by 5 bases and J by 9 bases, and 17 bases separated the two germline ends. Germline V gives CDR1 MNHEY, CDR2 SVGAGI. The CDR3 has 13 amino acids. CDR3 sequence reads: CASSPTVGGRQYF. In nucleotides, the CDR3 is TGTGCCAGCAGTCCGACAGTCGGGGGGCGGCAGTACTTC.

CDR3 nucleotide sequence: TGTGCCAGAAAATCTCGGGACTCCGGGAACAATGAGCAGTTCTTC. The encoded protein is CARKSRDSGNNEQFF. The chain couples TRBV21-1 to TRBJ2-1; no check of the table's D call, TRBD2, against the DNA was made. TRBV21-1 is tagged as a pseudogene. The CDR3 has 15 amino acids.

This clone has just one count. This chain links TRBV6-2 or TRBV6-3 with TRBJ2-7, with D uncertain. The length of the CDR3 is 15 residues. CDR1 and CDR2 from the germline V gene are MNHEY and SVGEGT. V dropped 0 bases and J dropped 2 bases, with 11 bases sitting between them. The CDR3 DNA reads as TGTGCCAGCAGTTACTCCTCTGGGCGGACCTACGAGCAGTACTTC. Its translation is CASSYSSGRTYEQYF.

This clone has only a few counts. The V and J genes are TRBV5-1 and TRBJ1-3, with a possible D match to TRBD1 (5 bases). V was clipped by 4 bases and J by 10 bases, with 15 bases between them. CDR1 and CDR2 from the germline V gene are SGHRS and YFSETQ. The CDR3 length is 13 residues. The CDR3 DNA reads TGCGCCAGCAGCCCTGGGACGGATCCTACCATATATTTT. Protein: CASSPGTDPTIYF.

This chain connects TRBV24-1 to TRBJ2-1; 13 bases agree with TRBD2. Germline V gene lookup returns CDR1 KGHDR and CDR2 SFDVKD. This CDR3 is 17 amino acids long. Trimming at V came to 3 bases and at J to 4 bases, leaving 5 bases not matched to a gene. CDR3 DNA: TGTGCCACCAGTGATCTGCCGACTAGCGGGAGGTACAATGAGCAGTTCTTC. Translation: CATSDLPTSGRYNEQFF.

V usage is TRBV3-1 (or the pseudogene TRBV3-2) and J usage is TRBJ1-5; D unresolved. The CDR3 length is 15 residues. V lost 3 bases, J lost 0 bases, and 9 bases lay in between. Germline CDR1 reads LGHDT; CDR2 reads YNNKEL (reference sequence). The CDR3 nucleotides are TGTGCCAGCAGCCATTCCGTCAATAGCAATCAGCCCCAGCATTTT. This codes for CASSHSVNSNQPQHF.

The chain has TRBV4-1 and TRBJ2-7, with 9 nucleotides matching TRBD2. The CDR3 consists of 16 residues. Germline trimming cut 0 bases from V and 6 bases from J; bases unmatched to any gene: 9. The germline V gene encodes CDR1 MGHRA and CDR2 YSYEKL. The CDR3 nucleotides read TGCGCCAGCAGCCAAGAGCCTAGCGGGGTTATCTCCGAGCAGTACTTC. Its protein is CASSQEPSGVISEQYF.

The chain links TRBV12-3 or TRBV12-4 to TRBJ2-7; D may match TRBD1 or TRBD2 (5 bases each). The ends were cut back, 3 bases at V and 3 bases at J, with 9 bases in the middle. This CDR3 is 13 amino acids long. As DNA, the CDR3 is TGTGCCAGCAGTTTTTCAGGGAGCTACGAGCAGTACTTC. Its translation: CASSFSGSYEQYF.

This chain links TRBV4-1 with TRBJ2-7, with D possibly TRBD1 on 5 matching bases. Germline CDR1 MGHRA, CDR2 YSYEKL. V was shortened by 1 base and J by 3 bases, with 13 bases between the two germline ends. The CDR3 runs to 15 residues. CDR3 sequence reads: CASSQGTRDDYEQYF. The CDR3 bases are TGCGCCAGCAGCCAAGGAACCAGGGATGACTACGAGCAGTACTTC.

The rearrangement joins TRBV9 to TRBJ2-1, with TRBD2 matching over 12 bases. The V gene's germline CDR1 is SGDLS and CDR2 YYNGEE. With 0 bases clipped from V and 1 base from J, the junction kept 11 bases outside the gene matches. The CDR3 covers 20 residues. The CDR3 spells CASSVEALAGGLPSYNEQFF. CDR3 in DNA: TGTGCCAGCAGCGTAGAGGCACTAGCGGGGGGCCTACCTTCCTACAATGAGCAGTTCTTC.

J is TRBJ1-1 and V is TRBV6-5; the D gene is possibly TRBD1 (5 bases). Germline assignment: CDR1 MNHEY and CDR2 SVGAGI. The CDR3 has 15 amino acids. The V and J ends lost 2 bases and 7 bases respectively, with 17 bases between them. The CDR3 DNA follows: TGTGCCAGCAGTTACGTTTCAGGAGAGAGGGGTGAAGCTTTCTTT. Protein: CASSYVSGERGEAFF.

This clone was detected only once. The V and J genes are TRBV15 and TRBJ1-3; 11 positions agree with TRBD1. In germline, CDR1 is LNHNV, CDR2 YYDKDF (reference sequence). The CDR3 contains 17 residues. The J segment lost 4 bases and the V segment lost 2 bases, leaving 7 bases of the junction unmatched. The CDR3 reads CATSRFGTGGLGNTIYF. The DNA of the CDR3 is TGTGCCACCAGCAGATTCGGGACAGGGGGACTAGGAAACACCATATATTTT.

This sequence joins TRBV5-6 and TRBJ1-1, with D uncertain. The CDR3 runs to 14 residues. The germline gives CDR1 SGHDT, CDR2 YYEEEE. Between the trimmed V and J ends, which lost 0 bases and 10 bases, there was a span of 16 bases. The CDR3 protein is CASSLERARGRAFF. As DNA, the CDR3 is TGTGCCAGCAGCTTGGAAAGGGCGAGAGGGCGAGCTTTCTTT.

This clone was picked up one time. This sample also contains other DNA sequences that code for the same CDR3. This rearrangement joins TRBV3-1 (or the pseudogene TRBV3-2) to TRBJ2-1; 13 positions agree with TRBD2. V lost 3 bases and J lost 5; bases outside the gene matches: 1. Germline CDR1 LGHDT, CDR2 YNNKEL (reference sequence). The CDR3 length is 15 residues. The CDR3 is CASSQGLAGNNEQFF. The CDR3 region has the DNA TGTGCCAGCAGCCAGGGACTAGCGGGGAACAATGAGCAGTTCTTC.

This chain connects TRBV7-8 to TRBJ2-7; no clear D. The V end was cut by 1 base, the J end by 7 bases, with 11 bases between. Germline lookup yields CDR1 SGHVS and CDR2 FQNEAQ. The CDR3 contains 13 residues. The CDR3 DNA sequence: TGTGCCAGCAGCTTAGGGACCGACCCGGAGCAGTACTTC. It is translated as CASSLGTDPEQYF.

This clone occurred once. The chain couples TRBV6-5 to TRBJ2-1, with D perhaps TRBD2 (5 bases). CDR1 is MNHEY, CDR2 SVGAGI, per germline. V was trimmed by 0 bases and J by 7 bases, leaving 16 bases between them. The CDR3 sequence is 16 residues long. The DNA of the CDR3 is TGTGCCAGCAGTTACTCGACCGGGGATCGTAGGAATGAGCAGTTCTTC. It specifies CASSYSTGDRRNEQFF.

The V call is TRBV6-1, the J call TRBJ1-3; possibly TRBD1 for D (6 bases). The CDR3 contains 15 residues. The germline V gene has CDR1 MNHNS and CDR2 SASEGT. The ends were cut back, 1 base at V and 4 bases at J, with 11 bases in the middle. This CDR3 reads CASSEVGGEGNTIYF. The CDR3 nucleotides read TGTGCCAGCAGTGAAGTAGGGGGGGAAGGAAACACCATATATTTT.

The genes are TRBV6-5 and TRBJ2-7, with D possibly matching TRBD2 (7 bases). The CDR3 is made up of 12 amino acids. Germline lookup yields CDR1 MNHEY and CDR2 SVGAGI. V lost 3 bases and J 9 bases, leaving 12 bases between the germline ends. CDR3 bases: TGTGCCAGCAGTTATACAGGGAGGGCGCAGTACTTC. As protein: CASSYTGRAQYF.

This chain links TRBV5-6 with TRBJ1-5; tentative D call: TRBD1 (6 bases). The CDR3 is 18 residues long. Germline V CDR1 and CDR2: SGHDT, YYEEEE. V dropped 2 bases and J dropped 7 bases, with 25 bases sitting between them. CDR3 DNA sequence: TGTGCCAGCAGCTTATGGCGAGTCAAGCGGGGGCGTCGGCAGCCCCAGCATTTT. It translates to CASSLWRVKRGRRQPQHF.

The rearrangement uses TRBV27 and TRBJ2-2; 8 bases are a match to TRBD1. V shed 5 bases and J 4 bases; nucleotides not matched to a gene: 9. Germline V lookup: CDR1 MNHEY, CDR2 SMNVEV (reference sequence). This CDR3 region has 16 residues. The chain's CDR3 is CASSPNRGVITGELFF. In DNA form, the CDR3 reads TGTGCCAGCAGTCCGAACAGGGGGGTTATCACCGGGGAGCTGTTTTTT.

This sequence joins TRBV29-1 and TRBJ2-1; 11 nucleotides match TRBD2. Germline CDR1 reads SQVTM; CDR2 reads ANQGSEA. The length of the CDR3 is 17 residues. With V trimmed by 0 bases and J by 0 bases, 4 bases remained unmatched. This CDR3 is CSVEDSSGRSSYNEQFF. Here the CDR3 DNA reads TGCAGCGTTGAAGATTCTAGCGGGAGGAGCTCCTACAATGAGCAGTTCTTC.

This chain joins TRBV19 and TRBJ2-3, with 7 positions matching TRBD1. V was clipped by 4 bases and J by 0 bases; unmatched bases: 10. CDR3 length equals 17 residues. Germline V gene lookup returns CDR1 LNHDA and CDR2 SQIVND (reference sequence). DNA for the CDR3: TGTGCCAGTAGTACGATACGGGACAGTAAAAGCACAGATACGCAGTATTTT. Its translation: CASSTIRDSKSTDTQYF.

V is TRBV19 and J is TRBJ2-7, with TRBD1 matching over 8 bases. Germline values: CDR1 LNHDA, CDR2 SQIVND (reference sequence). V lost 3 bases and J lost 4; bases outside the gene matches: 5. The CDR3 covers 14 residues. In DNA form, the CDR3 reads TGTGCCAGTAGTATGGGCAGGGGGCTGTACGAGCAGTACTTC. This codes for CASSMGRGLYEQYF.

The chain links TRBV6-5 to TRBJ1-2; the D is unclear. This CDR3 is 13 amino acids long. Germline V gene sequence: CDR1 MNHEY, CDR2 SVGAGI. V lost 5 bases and J lost 4, with 11 bases in between. The CDR3 region has the DNA TGTGCCAGCAGTCGGACCTCTGGCTATGGCTACACCTTC. Residues: CASSRTSGYGYTF.

The rearrangement links TRBV7-3 to TRBJ2-1; TRBD1 agrees at 7 bases. Germline CDR1 SGHTA, CDR2 FQGTGA. The CDR3 is 17 residues long. V lost 5 bases and J lost 6; bases outside the gene matches: 16. The DNA of the CDR3 is TGTGCCAGCAGCAACCCCTCCGAGAGGGGGCCGATCAATGAGCAGTTCTTC. Translated, it gives CASSNPSERGPINEQFF.